What follows describes a single T cell receptor beta chain. Its antigen is as yet unknown. Assay used: immunoSEQ multiplex PCR; TCRdb lists only in-frame clones, some missing. The table includes about 78,000 clones, approximately 84% detected once. Per the germline V gene, CDR1 is GTSNPN and CDR2 is SVGIG (reference sequence). CDR3 length: 16 residues. The V gene end was trimmed by 0 bases and the J gene end by 7 bases; junction bases not matched to a gene: 7. The sample originates from a study of T cells in localized non-small cell lung cancer. Regarding the study as a whole: Uninvolved adjacent lung showed peak T cell clonality, exceeding tumor. Of the top 100 tumor clones, median about 56 were in adjacent lung, about 30 among its top 100. Those with higher blood T cell density had longer overall survival.

The chain employs TRBV30 and TRBJ2-1; 12 positions agree with TRBD2. The TCR comes from a man aged 40-75 years with stage I lung adenocarcinoma. Sequenced here: peripheral blood, sampled before any cancer treatment. This CDR3 reads CAWSVVLAGGPNEQFF. The CDR3, as DNA: TGTGCCTGGAGTGTAGTTCTAGCGGGGGGGCCGAATGAGCAGTTCTTC. Full variable domain (missing parts from reference TRBV30 and TRBJ2-1): SQTIHQWPATLVQPVGSPLSLECTVEGTSNPNLYWYRQAAGRGLQLLFYSVGIGQISSEVPQNLSASRPQDRQFILSSKKLLLSDSGFYLCAWSVVLAGGPNEQFFGPGTRLTVL.